This T cell receptor (beta chain) came from a study of cytomegalovirus exposure and HLA in healthy donors. Study-level findings and limits: What a later analysis showed was that several of the most significant clusters appeared linked to common viral pathogens. According to reports, the classifier identified cytomegalovirus status with high specificity and sensitivity.

A multiplex PCR was run with 60 Vbeta primers and 13 Jbeta primers. Produced via immunoSEQ multiplex PCR; TCRdb's table is partial and in-frame only. The sample consists of about 160,000 clones, 85% of them appearing once. With 2 bases removed from V and 5 bases from J, the gap between germline ends came to 13 bases. The CDR3 is 14 amino acids. Germline assignment: CDR1 MDHEN and CDR2 SYDVKM. Regarding this clone: Its matching antigen is unknown.

V gene TRBV28 combines with J gene TRBJ2-7, with unresolved D. The material sequenced was PBMCs. The TCR was taken from a boy between 2 and 10 years old in good health and CMV-seronegative. This chain's CDR3 is CASSLTKWANEQYV. Written as DNA, the CDR3 is TGTGCCAGCAGTTTAACGAAGTGGGCAAACGAGCAGTACGTC.